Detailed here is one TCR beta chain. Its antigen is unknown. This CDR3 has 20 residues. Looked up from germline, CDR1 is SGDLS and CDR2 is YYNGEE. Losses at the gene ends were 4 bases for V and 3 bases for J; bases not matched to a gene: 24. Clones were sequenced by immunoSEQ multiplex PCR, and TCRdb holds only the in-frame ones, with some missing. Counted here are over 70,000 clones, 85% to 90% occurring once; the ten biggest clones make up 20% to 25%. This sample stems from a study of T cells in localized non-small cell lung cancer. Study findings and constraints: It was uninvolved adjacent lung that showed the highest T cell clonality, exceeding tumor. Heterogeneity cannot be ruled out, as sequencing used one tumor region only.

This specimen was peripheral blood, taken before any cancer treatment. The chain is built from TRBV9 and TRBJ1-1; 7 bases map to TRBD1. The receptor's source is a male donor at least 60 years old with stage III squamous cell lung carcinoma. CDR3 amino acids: CASSLRGTAAVLSRDTEAFF. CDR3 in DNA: TGTGCCAGCAGCCTTCGGGGGACAGCTGCCGTTCTTTCCAGGGACACTGAAGCTTTCTTT.